This T cell receptor beta chain was identified during a study of blood T cell repertoires in COVID-19. Study in general: The origin of the acute and convalescent COVID-19 samples was the United States, Italy and Spain. PBMCs, B-cell-depleted T cells, or T cells provided the cDNA or gDNA that made up the material.

Original methodology: Amplifying reference gene primers gave estimates of nucleated cell counts. Sequenced by immunoSEQ multiplex PCR; TCRdb stores in-frame clones only, minus some. V and J calls plus clone size are reproduced from that table; the DNA served to infer D and trimming. This sample has approximately 69,000 clones; 81% occur once, and the top ten carry roughly 22%. This CDR3 comprises 14 residues. V shed 3 bases, J shed 4 bases, and the junction held 0 bases outside the gene matches. Germline CDR1 is KGHSH and CDR2 is LQKENI. The sample consisted of peripheral blood. This TCR was recovered from a woman between 65 and 79 years old with acute or convalescent COVID-19. The J gene is TRBJ2-1, the V gene TRBV18; 10 bases agree with TRBD1. CDR3 coding DNA: TGTGCCAGCTCACCGGGACAGGGGTACAATGAGCAGTTCTTC. It translates to CASSPGQGYNEQFF.